The 26 T cell receptor beta chains listed next were all sequenced from one sample in a study of immune evolution from preneoplasia to lung adenocarcinoma. Clones were read by immunoSEQ multiplex PCR, and TCRdb kept only the in-frame ones, dropping some. The table shows several thousand clones, with more than 75% occurring only once. What was sequenced was FFPE adjacent normal lung tissue. All receptors derive from a person aged 55-85 years with lung adenocarcinoma.

This clone was counted only a few times. V usage is TRBV5-6 and J usage is TRBJ2-2; tentatively, D is TRBD1 (6 bases). Germline-derived CDR1 and CDR2 are SGHDT and YYEEEE. The V and J ends lost 2 bases and 7 bases respectively, with 12 bases between them. This CDR3 comprises 14 residues. The CDR3 DNA is TGTGCCAGCAGCTTATTACAGGGAGTCGGGGAGCTGTTTTTT. This translates into CASSLLQGVGELFF.

This chain connects TRBV7-9 to TRBJ2-7, with a possible D match to TRBD2 (5 bases). Deletions cut 5 bases from V and 2 bases from J, with 13 bases between. The germline V gene has CDR1 SEHNR and CDR2 FQNEAQ (reference sequence). This CDR3 contains 14 residues. CDR3 sequence: CASSPREGAYEQYF. DNA of the CDR3: TGTGCCAGCAGCCCCCGAGAGGGCGCCTACGAGCAGTACTTC.

The chain employs TRBV6-5 and TRBJ2-7, with 7 bases lining up with TRBD1. The germline V gene encodes CDR1 MNHEY and CDR2 SVGAGI. This CDR3 has 14 amino acids. The trim removed 5 bases at V and 3 bases at J, leaving 7 bases unmatched. In DNA form, the CDR3 reads TGTGCCAGCAGTCTACAGGGGCCCCTCTACGAGCAGTACTTC. It specifies CASSLQGPLYEQYF.

This chain uses TRBV7-9 with TRBJ2-3; D tentatively fits TRBD1 or TRBD2 (5 bases each). The CDR3 is 15 residues long. The V end lost 0 bases, the J end lost 3 bases, and 10 bases lay between the germline ends. The germline V gene encodes CDR1 SEHNR and CDR2 FQNEAQ (reference sequence). This CDR3 reads CASSLAGPPTDTQYF. The CDR3 DNA follows: TGTGCCAGCAGCTTAGCGGGACCCCCTACAGATACGCAGTATTTT. The full variable domain, with the rest looked up from reference TRBV7-9 and TRBJ2-3, is DTGVSQNPRHKITKRGQNVTFRCDPISEHNRLYWYRQTLGQGPEFLTYFQNEAQLEKSRLLSDRFSAERPKGSFSTLEIQRTEQGDSAMYLCASSLAGPPTDTQYFGPGTRLTVL.

The table lists this clone with a few counts. The same CDR3 arises from other DNA sequences in this sample as well. The V and J genes are TRBV2 and TRBJ1-1; maybe TRBD1 (6 bases). The CDR3 has 14 amino acids. The ends were cut back, 7 bases at V and 0 bases at J, with 12 bases in the middle. CDR1 and CDR2 from the germline V gene are SNHLY and FYNNEI. CDR3 DNA: TGTGCCAGCAATCAGGGGCTTATGAACACTGAAGCTTTCTTT. Translating gives CASNQGLMNTEAFF.

This clone was found a few times. The rearrangement joins TRBV5-1 to TRBJ2-7, with D perhaps matching TRBD2 (5 bases). Germline V gene lookup returns CDR1 SGHRS and CDR2 YFSETQ. This CDR3 has 16 amino acids. V was clipped by 4 bases and J by 6 bases, with 23 bases between them. The CDR3, as DNA: TGCGCCAGCAGCCCCGAACAGAGCGGAGTCCCCCTCGAGCAGTACTTC. Amino acids: CASSPEQSGVPLEQYF.

This clone came up once. The chain has TRBV21-1 and TRBJ2-7. TRBV21-1 is designated a pseudogene. CDR3 length: 15 residues. The CDR3 is CASSKDRSGTYEQYV. CDR3 coding DNA: TGTGCCAGCAGCAAAGACAGGTCGGGGACCTACGAGCAGTACGTC.

This clone was seen only a few times. The V and J genes are TRBV6-5 and TRBJ2-4, with D perhaps TRBD1 or TRBD2 (5 bases each). The CDR3 spans 13 residues. Germline V gene data show CDR1 as MNHEY and CDR2 as SVGAGI. V shed 4 bases and J shed 8 bases, with 12 bases lying between them. The CDR3 is CASSSPEGYIQYF. In DNA, the CDR3 is TGTGCCAGCAGTTCCCCAGAGGGGTACATTCAGTACTTC.

V is TRBV19 and J is TRBJ2-2; 10 nucleotides line up with TRBD1. The CDR3 has 15 amino acids. Trimming at V came to 6 bases and at J to 10 bases, leaving 11 bases not matched to a gene. CDR1 is LNHDA, CDR2 SQIVND, per germline (reference sequence). The CDR3 sequence: CASRTRTGGPEELFF. DNA of the CDR3: TGTGCCAGTAGGACAAGGACAGGGGGGCCCGAGGAGCTGTTTTTT.

This clone was counted between two and nine times. This chain connects TRBV18 to TRBJ2-7; 10 bases agree with TRBD1. The CDR3 has 17 residues. The germline V gene encodes CDR1 KGHSH and CDR2 LQKENI. V shed 4 bases, J shed 2 bases, and the junction held 11 bases outside the gene matches. In nucleotides, the CDR3 is TGTGCCAGCTCACAGGACAGGGGGTCGGGAGGGGCCTACGAGCAGTACTTC. Protein product: CASSQDRGSGGAYEQYF. The full variable domain, completed using reference TRBV18 and TRBJ2-7, is NAGVMQNPRHLVRRRGQEARLRCSPMKGHSHVYWYRQLPEEGLKFMVYLQKENIIDESGMPKERFSAEFPKEGPSILRIQQVVRGDSAAYFCASSQDRGSGGAYEQYFGPGTRLTVT.

This rearrangement joins TRBV18 to TRBJ2-7; D is undetermined. V dropped 8 bases and J dropped 7 bases, with 18 bases sitting between them. Germline V lookup: CDR1 KGHSH, CDR2 LQKENI. The CDR3 has 13 residues. The CDR3 is CASQDPSLGEQYV. The CDR3 DNA sequence: TGTGCCAGCCAAGACCCCAGCCTGGGGGAGCAGTACGTC.

The CDR3 nucleotides read TGTGCCAGCACCCCGACTGTACGGGGGATCGCCGGGGAGCTGTTTTTT. This sequence encodes CASTPTVRGIAGELFF. The chain joins TRBV9 to TRBJ2-2; possibly TRBD2 for D (6 bases). The CDR3 is 16 amino acids. V lost 6 bases to trimming and J lost 6 bases, with 21 bases between them. The germline gives CDR1 SGDLS, CDR2 YYNGEE.

The J gene is TRBJ2-1, the V gene TRBV7-3; 10 nucleotides line up with TRBD2. V shed 4 bases, J shed 7 bases, and the junction held 4 bases outside the gene matches. This CDR3 is built from 14 residues. Germline assignment: CDR1 SGHTA and CDR2 FQGTGA. The CDR3 DNA sequence: TGTGCCAGCAGCTCGGCTAGCGGGAGTAATGAGCAGTTCTTC. This encodes CASSSASGSNEQFF. The variable domain in full, with the rest retrieved from reference TRBV7-3 and TRBJ2-1, is GAGVSQTPSNKVTEKGKYVELRCDPISGHTALYWYRQSLGQGPEFLIYFQGTGAADDSGLPNDRFFAVRPEGSVSTLKIQRTERGDSAVYLCASSSASGSNEQFFGPGTRLTVL.

Concerning this clone itself: The sample has other DNA sequences that encode this CDR3 too. J is TRBJ1-1 and V is TRBV30, with D perhaps TRBD1 (6 bases). The CDR3 length is 13 residues. Germline CDR1 reads GTSNPN; CDR2 reads SVGIG (reference sequence). Trimming cost V 2 bases and J 1 base, with 8 bases left between them. The CDR3 loop reads CAWSRGQNTEAFF. The CDR3 coding sequence is TGTGCCTGGAGTCGGGGGCAGAACACTGAAGCTTTCTTT. The variable domain in full, with the rest retrieved from reference TRBV30 and TRBJ1-1, is SQTIHQWPATLVQPVGSPLSLECTVEGTSNPNLYWYRQAAGRGLQLLFYSVGIGQISSEVPQNLSASRPQDRQFILSSKKLLLSDSGFYLCAWSRGQNTEAFFGQGTRLTVV.

This chain joins TRBV7-3 and TRBJ1-2; the D gene is possibly TRBD1 (5 bases). The CDR3 consists of 14 residues. V dropped 1 base and J dropped 6 bases, with 12 bases sitting between them. Germline V lookup: CDR1 SGHTA, CDR2 FQGTGA. For the CDR3, the DNA is TGTGCCAGCAGCTTAAACGTTCAGGGCGATGGCTACACCTTC. Translation gives CASSLNVQGDGYTF.

V and J are TRBV7-9 and TRBJ2-5; D not resolved. The CDR3 is 13 amino acids. Germline lookup yields CDR1 SEHNR and CDR2 FQNEAQ (reference sequence). V was shortened by 2 bases and J by 4 bases, with 8 bases between the two germline ends. CDR3 sequence (DNA): TGTGCCAGCAGCTTAAGGGTATCAGAGACCCAGTACTTC. As protein: CASSLRVSETQYF. Full variable domain (missing parts from reference TRBV7-9 and TRBJ2-5): DTGVSQNPRHKITKRGQNVTFRCDPISEHNRLYWYRQTLGQGPEFLTYFQNEAQLEKSRLLSDRFSAERPKGSFSTLEIQRTEQGDSAMYLCASSLRVSETQYFGPGTRLLVL.

The genes are TRBV7-8 and TRBJ2-1, with 8 bases lining up with TRBD1. The CDR3 is 15 amino acids. V shed 1 base, J shed 7 bases, and the junction held 6 bases outside the gene matches. The germline gives CDR1 SGHVS, CDR2 FQNEAQ. Written as DNA, the CDR3 is TGTGCCAGCAGCTTAGGGACAGGGAAGCTAAATGAGCAGTTCTTC. Encoded protein: CASSLGTGKLNEQFF.

The chain is built from TRBV5-1 and TRBJ2-1; D may be TRBD1 or TRBD2 (5 bases each). The V end lost 1 base, the J end lost 6 bases, and 8 bases lay between the germline ends. This CDR3 has 13 residues. Germline CDR1 and CDR2: SGHRS and YFSETQ. The CDR3 sequence: CASSLPGSNEQFF. In DNA form, the CDR3 reads TGCGCCAGCAGCTTGCCAGGGAGCAATGAGCAGTTCTTC.

The chain employs TRBV27 and TRBJ2-1; tentatively, D is TRBD2 (6 bases). Germline V gene lookup returns CDR1 MNHEY and CDR2 SMNVEV (reference sequence). Trimming stripped 0 bases from V and 3 bases from J, with 15 bases between. CDR3 length equals 17 residues. CDR3 DNA sequence: TGTGCCAGCAGTTTATCGAATTTTGCGGGAAGCTACAATGAGCAGTTCTTC. Protein sequence: CASSLSNFAGSYNEQFF.

V usage is TRBV27 and J usage is TRBJ2-7, with 14 bases aligning to TRBD2. Germline CDR1 and CDR2: MNHEY and SMNVEV (reference sequence). V dropped 4 bases and J dropped 5; count of bases not matched to a gene: 4. This CDR3 contains 15 residues. CDR3 bases: TGTGCCAGCAGTTCGGGACTAGCGGGAGCCCACGAGCAGTACTTC. Its translation: CASSSGLAGAHEQYF.

This chain connects TRBV6-5 to TRBJ2-6, with 7 bases identical to TRBD2. Germline CDR1 reads MNHEY; CDR2 reads SVGAGI. V shed 8 bases and J 2 bases; nucleotides not matched to a gene: 3. The CDR3 runs to 14 residues. The CDR3 region has the DNA TGTGCCAGCGGGGGGGGTACTGGGGCCAACGTCCTGACTTTC. As protein: CASGGGTGANVLTF.

This sequence joins TRBV11-2 and TRBJ2-2; 7 bases line up with TRBD1. The CDR3 has 15 residues. V shed 3 bases, J shed 2 bases, and the junction held 3 bases outside the gene matches. CDR1 and CDR2 (germline): SGHAT, FQNNGV. The CDR3 nucleotides read TGTGCCAGCAGCTTTGGGACAGCAAACACCGGGGAGCTGTTTTTT. Translation gives CASSFGTANTGELFF.

The gene calls are TRBV6-1 and TRBJ2-1; 12 nucleotides align to TRBD2. V trimming: 6 bases; J trimming: 4 bases; junction bases outside the gene matches: 4. The CDR3 sequence is 15 residues long. Per the germline V gene, CDR1 is MNHNS and CDR2 is SASEGT. The CDR3 bases are TGTGCCAGCAGGCTAGGACTAGCGGGGTACAATGAGCAGTTCTTC. It specifies CASRLGLAGYNEQFF.

The sample holds one count of this clone. The chain combines TRBV7-2 with TRBJ2-1, with TRBD2 matching 13 bases. The CDR3 spans 17 residues. The V segment lost 6 bases and the J segment 7 bases; nucleotides outside the gene matches: 12. CDR1 and CDR2 (germline): SGHTA, FQGNSA. The CDR3 region has the DNA TGTGCCAGCAGAGTCCGCCACGGGACTAGCGGGGCTAATGAGCAGTTCTTC. It is translated as CASRVRHGTSGANEQFF.

The V and J genes are TRBV28 and TRBJ1-2, with a tentative D call TRBD1 (5 bases). This CDR3 is built from 13 residues. Deletions cut 2 bases from V and 5 bases from J, with 9 bases between. Germline V gene sequence: CDR1 MDHEN, CDR2 SYDVKM. CDR3 sequence: CASSLGAEYGYTF. The CDR3 DNA reads TGTGCCAGCAGTTTAGGGGCAGAGTATGGCTACACCTTC.

V and J are TRBV5-4 and TRBJ2-2; D gene unclear. V lost 4 bases and J lost 7, with 8 bases in between. CDR3 length: 12 residues. Germline V gene data show CDR1 as SGHNT and CDR2 as YYREEE (reference sequence). The CDR3 loop is CASSLLGGELFF. CDR3 nucleotide sequence: TGTGCCAGCAGCCTTCTGGGCGGGGAGCTGTTTTTT.